This T cell receptor (beta chain) was profiled in a study of long-term antiretroviral therapy in people with HIV. Study-level information: The 2015 recommendation for immediate ART came about a decade after the earliest samples. Study outcomes and limitations: Sampling of blood ran from the mid-2000s to the late 2010s, and older ART regimens were possibly in use.

Comment on this clone: The target antigen is unknown.

Treatment of all HIV participants took place in the United States. The CDR3 runs 15 residues. CDR1 is LGHNA, CDR2 YNFKEQ, per germline. V dropped 1 base and J dropped 0 bases, with 10 bases sitting between them. Sequencing relied on immunoSEQ assay v3.0, run at survey level. This table comes from immunoSEQ multiplex PCR, and its TCRdb copy is limited to in-frame clones, with some not included. The data show 20,000 or so clones, 87% seen once. The chain joins TRBV4-2 to TRBJ2-7, with D perhaps TRBD1 (6 bases). This sequence was found in a middle-aged man with HIV. The sample consisted of unsorted PBMCs, taken 1.8 years before starting antiretroviral therapy. As DNA, the CDR3 is TGTGCCAGCAGCCAAGGGACAGCTCCCTCCTACGAGCAGTACTTC. Amino acids: CASSQGTAPSYEQYF.